The 32 T cell receptor beta chains in this list originate from one sample, sequenced in a study of shared clonotypes between healthy human individuals. Assay: immunoSEQ multiplex PCR; the TCRdb copy retains only in-frame clones and omits some. The data hold about 1.1 million clones, with around 78% observed a single time. Sequencing was done on a sample of memory CD4+ T cells from PBMCs. Noted subset: CD45RA-negative fraction. All receptors come from a man between 18 and 29 years old in good health. Some clones in this sample may be carry-over from other donors' samples.

In its sample, this clone was seen a few times. The chain joins TRBV6-5 to TRBJ2-5; TRBD1 matches 8 bases. The length of the CDR3 is 15 residues. With 0 bases clipped from V and 5 bases from J, the junction kept 5 bases outside the gene matches. Germline CDR1 is MNHEY and CDR2 is SVGAGI. In DNA form, the CDR3 reads TGTGCCAGCAGTTACTCCTCAGGGGGCCTGGAGACCCAGTACTTC. Its protein product is CASSYSSGGLETQYF.

This chain joins TRBV10-3 and TRBJ2-5; D gene uncertain. V was clipped by 2 bases and J by 4 bases, with 2 bases between them. CDR1 ENHRY and CDR2 SYGVKD come from the germline V gene. The CDR3 contains 11 residues. The chain's CDR3 is CAISEAETQYF. CDR3 sequence (DNA): TGTGCCATCAGTGAGGCAGAGACCCAGTACTTC.

The chain links TRBV19 to TRBJ2-7; perhaps TRBD1 as D (5 bases). From germline, CDR1 is LNHDA and CDR2 SQIVND (reference sequence). The V end was cut by 7 bases, the J end by 9 bases, with 13 bases between. The CDR3 loop spans 11 amino acids. The CDR3 DNA follows: TGTGCCAGTAACTACCAGGGCGCGCAGTACTTC. Its protein product is CASNYQGAQYF. Full variable domain (missing parts from reference TRBV19 and TRBJ2-7): DGGITQSPKYLFRKEGQNVTLSCEQNLNHDAMYWYRQDPGQGLRLIYYSQIVNDFQKGDIAEGYSVSREKKESFPLTVTSAQKNPTAFYLCASNYQGAQYFGPGTRLTVT.

The chain carries TRBV11-1 and TRBJ2-7; TRBD2 is a possible D gene (5 bases). Germline loops: CDR1 SGHAT, CDR2 FQDESV (reference sequence). V gave up 5 bases and J gave up 4 bases, with 18 bases separating them. The CDR3 sequence is 15 residues long. DNA of the CDR3: TGTGCCAGCAGCGCAAGCGGCTACGAGCAGTACGAGCAGTACTTC. It codes for CASSASGYEQYEQYF.

The V and J genes are TRBV28 and TRBJ2-7; TRBD1 agrees at 9 bases. J gave up 11 bases and V 7 bases, and 9 bases lay outside the gene matches. Germline values: CDR1 MDHEN, CDR2 SYDVKM. This CDR3 contains 12 residues. The CDR3 sequence: CASNAGQGTKYF. CDR3 nucleotides: TGTGCCAGCAACGCGGGACAGGGAACGAAGTACTTC.

The V gene is TRBV28, the J gene TRBJ1-3; D unclear. The CDR3 spans 12 residues. The ends were cut back, 8 bases at V and 0 bases at J, with 5 bases in the middle. Germline CDR1 reads MDHEN; CDR2 reads SYDVKM. The CDR3 sequence is CASLTSGNTIYF. In DNA, the CDR3 is TGTGCCAGCCTAACCTCTGGAAACACCATATATTTT.

This chain joins TRBV29-1 and TRBJ2-5; D is perhaps TRBD1 (7 bases). The germline CDR1 and CDR2 sequences are SQVTM and ANQGSEA. This CDR3 is built from 14 residues. The ends were cut back, 8 bases at V and 5 bases at J, with 21 bases in the middle. The CDR3 loop reads CSPRLGGGVETQYF. As DNA, the CDR3 is TGCAGCCCCCGTCTTGGAGGGGGCGTGGAGACCCAGTACTTC.

Regarding this clone: The junction departs from germline at one end; a sequencing error may be responsible. This same CDR3 is encoded by further DNA sequences in the sample. The rearrangement links TRBV29-1 to TRBJ2-7; possibly TRBD2 for D (6 bases). Per germline, CDR1 SQVTM and CDR2 ANQGSEA. CDR3 length equals 12 residues. The CDR3 sequence is CSVRLDPYEQYF. The CDR3 DNA follows: TGCAGCGTCCGACTAGATCCCTACGAGCAGTACTTT.

The V call is TRBV4-1, the J call TRBJ1-2, with D perhaps matching TRBD1 (5 bases). CDR1 and CDR2 (germline): MGHRA, YSYEKL. V was trimmed by 5 bases and J by 4 bases, leaving 17 bases between them. The CDR3 has 15 residues. The CDR3 loop is CASSYQGGEGYGYTF. In DNA, the CDR3 is TGCGCCAGCAGCTATCAGGGAGGGGAAGGCTATGGCTACACCTTC.

The rearrangement uses TRBV19 and TRBJ2-7; 8 positions match TRBD1. Unmatched junction bases numbered 8, after V lost 4 bases and J lost 0 bases. This CDR3 region has 16 residues. Germline assignment: CDR1 LNHDA and CDR2 SQIVND (reference sequence). Here the CDR3 reads CASSTTRTGSSYEQYF. In DNA form, the CDR3 reads TGTGCCAGTAGTACCACTCGGACAGGGAGCTCCTACGAGCAGTACTTC.

The CDR3 DNA reads as TGTGCCAGCTCACCGCCCCGTGTGACCCAGAGGACTGAAGCTTTCTTT. This encodes CASSPPRVTQRTEAFF. The chain employs TRBV18 and TRBJ1-1; D not certain. Germline-derived CDR1 and CDR2 are KGHSH and LQKENI. The V and J ends lost 3 bases and 5 bases respectively, with 19 bases between them. The CDR3 loop spans 16 amino acids. Combining the CDR3 with reference TRBV18 and TRBJ1-1 gives the whole variable domain NAGVMQNPRHLVRRRGQEARLRCSPMKGHSHVYWYRQLPEEGLKFMVYLQKENIIDESGMPKERFSAEFPKEGPSILRIQQVVRGDSAAYFCASSPPRVTQRTEAFFGQGTRLTVV.

The chain uses TRBV27 and TRBJ2-7; the D gene is possibly TRBD1 (5 bases). The CDR3 totals 14 residues. V lost 6 bases and J 2 bases, leaving 14 bases between the germline ends. Germline CDR1 reads MNHEY; CDR2 reads SMNVEV (reference sequence). The CDR3 protein is CASRGKRGPYEQYF. CDR3 coding DNA: TGTGCCAGCAGGGGGAAAAGGGGTCCCTACGAGCAGTACTTC.

This clone has only a few counts. CDR3 DNA sequence: TGTGCCAGCAGCGCTCGACAGGGGGCGGTCCCTGAAGCTTTCTTT. Translated, it gives CASSARQGAVPEAFF. The J gene is TRBJ1-1, the V gene TRBV7-9, with 10 nucleotides matching TRBD1. CDR1 and CDR2 (germline): SEHNR, FQNEAQ (reference sequence). The trim removed 5 bases at V and 6 bases at J, leaving 9 bases unmatched. The CDR3 totals 15 residues.

The V and J genes are TRBV2 and TRBJ2-2, with D hard to call. The CDR3 spans 10 residues. Between the trimmed V and J ends, which lost 6 bases and 4 bases, there was a span of 0 bases. Germline V gene lookup returns CDR1 SNHLY and CDR2 FYNNEI. CDR3 DNA sequence: TGTGCCAGCAGCACCGGGGAGCTGTTTTTT. This gives the protein CASSTGELFF.

The chain employs TRBV6-5 and TRBJ2-6, with 7 bases that match TRBD1. Trimming at V came to 4 bases and at J to 2 bases, leaving 5 bases not matched to a gene. Germline V lookup: CDR1 MNHEY, CDR2 SVGAGI. The CDR3 has 16 residues. This CDR3 reads CASSWITGAGANVLTF. Written as DNA, the CDR3 is TGTGCCAGCAGTTGGATTACAGGGGCTGGGGCCAACGTCCTGACTTTC.

This clone has only one observation. The V call is TRBV30, the J call TRBJ2-7; 7 positions agree with TRBD1. This CDR3 contains 15 residues. Germline lookup yields CDR1 GTSNPN and CDR2 SVGIG (reference sequence). With V trimmed by 0 bases and J by 3 bases, 8 bases remained unmatched. This CDR3 reads CAWSVLDRVSYEQYF. CDR3 bases: TGTGCCTGGAGTGTACTCGACAGGGTGAGCTACGAGCAGTACTTC.

This clone was observed a few times. The chain uses TRBV25-1 and TRBJ2-1; 8 nucleotides line up with TRBD2. With V trimmed by 8 bases and J by 2 bases, 11 bases remained unmatched. The CDR3 contains 16 residues. Germline V CDR1 and CDR2: MGHDK, SYGVNS. The DNA for the CDR3 is TGTGCCAGCGGGGCGGGAGGCGCGGGTGCCTACAATGAGCAGTTCTTC. Translated: CASGAGGAGAYNEQFF.

The chain is built from TRBV7-9 and TRBJ1-5; the match to TRBD1 covers 7 bases. J was trimmed by 1 base and V by 3 bases; bases with no gene match: 9. CDR1 SEHNR and CDR2 FQNEAQ come from the germline V gene (reference sequence). This CDR3 is 17 amino acids long. The DNA for the CDR3 is TGTGCCAGCAGCTTCGCCCCGACAGGGTTGAGCAATCAGCCCCAGCATTTT. It encodes CASSFAPTGLSNQPQHF.

CDR3 sequence: CASRLERATVRESRTYEQYF. The CDR3 nucleotides read TGTGCAAGTCGCTTAGAGAGAGCGACCGTCCGGGAAAGTCGCACCTACGAGCAGTACTTC. The chain is built from TRBV12-2 and TRBJ2-7; TRBD2 is taken as the D call from the table, unchecked against the DNA. TRBV12-2 is described as a pseudogene. This CDR3 contains 20 residues.

The chain recombines TRBV28 with TRBJ1-1; possible D gene TRBD1, 6 bases. V was trimmed by 6 bases and J by 0 bases, leaving 11 bases between them. Germline V lookup: CDR1 MDHEN, CDR2 SYDVKM. The CDR3 totals 14 residues. The CDR3 DNA reads TGTGCCAGCAGCGAACCAGGGGTGAACACTGAAGCTTTCTTT. Translated, it gives CASSEPGVNTEAFF.

This CDR3 is CASSFSGVEAFF. The CDR3 bases are TGTGCCAGCAGCTTTTCGGGAGTTGAAGCTTTCTTT. This chain joins TRBV7-9 and TRBJ1-1; no clear D. The CDR3 contains 12 residues. Trimming stripped 3 bases from V and 7 bases from J, with 9 bases between. Germline CDR1 is SEHNR and CDR2 is FQNEAQ (reference sequence).

V and J are TRBV4-2 and TRBJ1-4; D call uncertain. Trimming removed 5 bases at V and 5 bases at J, with 21 bases between. Germline V gene sequence: CDR1 LGHNA, CDR2 YNFKEQ. There are 17 residues in the CDR3. The CDR3 DNA follows: TGTGCCAGCAGCTCTCAGGAGAGGCCAGAAAGAAATGAAAAACTGTTTTTT. It codes for CASSSQERPERNEKLFF.

This clone has more than one count but fewer than ten. The rearrangement uses TRBV2 and TRBJ2-2; D may be TRBD1 (5 bases). V shed 7 bases and J shed 4 bases, with 10 bases lying between them. The CDR3 consists of 13 residues. Germline CDR1 reads SNHLY; CDR2 reads FYNNEI. CDR3 nucleotide sequence: TGTGCCAGCAAGGCAGGGATCACCGGGGAGCTGTTTTTT. It yields the protein CASKAGITGELFF.

The genes are TRBV21-1 and TRBJ2-7; the table's D call, TRBD1, has no DNA check behind it. TRBV21-1 is reported as a pseudogene. The CDR3 is 11 amino acids. The CDR3 nucleotides read TGTGCCAGCAGCAACAACTACGAGCAGTACTTC. This gives the protein CASSNNYEQYF.

For this clone: The same CDR3 also results from other DNA sequences found in this sample. V gene TRBV6-5 combines with J gene TRBJ2-1, with 10 nucleotides matching TRBD2. Germline trimming cut 0 bases from V and 6 bases from J; bases unmatched to any gene: 2. Germline-derived CDR1 and CDR2 are MNHEY and SVGAGI. The length of the CDR3 is 15 residues. DNA of the CDR3: TGTGCCAGCAGTTACTCGAGCGGGAGGGCCAATGAGCAGTTCTTC. As protein: CASSYSSGRANEQFF.

The chain is built from TRBV11-2 and TRBJ1-4, with 10 positions matching TRBD1. The junction had 16 bases not matched to a gene; V was cut back by 5 bases and J by 7 bases. This CDR3 has 18 amino acids. Germline V gene sequence: CDR1 SGHAT, CDR2 FQNNGV. The CDR3 region has the DNA TGTGCCAGCAGCCGGACTCGGGACAGGGGCCCCAAGGGTGAAAAACTGTTTTTT. Its translation is CASSRTRDRGPKGEKLFF.

The chain combines TRBV5-6 with TRBJ1-1; D not certain. This CDR3 is built from 15 residues. The V gene lost 3 bases and the J gene lost 2 bases, with 14 bases spanning the gap. CDR1 and CDR2 (germline): SGHDT, YYEEEE. As DNA, the CDR3 is TGTGCCAGCAGCTCCCCTGCCCGGTTTAACACTGAAGCTTTCTTT. It encodes CASSSPARFNTEAFF.

This chain links TRBV4-3 with TRBJ2-1, with TRBD1 matching over 11 bases. This CDR3 has 17 amino acids. The junction had 11 bases not matched to a gene; V was cut back by 4 bases and J by 6 bases. The germline CDR1 and CDR2 sequences are LGHNA and YSLEER. The CDR3 here is CASSRGADRGRPNEQFF. In DNA, the CDR3 is TGCGCCAGCAGCCGTGGTGCGGACAGGGGGCGACCCAATGAGCAGTTCTTC.

The chain carries TRBV6-5 and TRBJ1-4; D possibly corresponds to TRBD1 (5 bases). This CDR3 region has 14 residues. The germline V gene encodes CDR1 MNHEY and CDR2 SVGAGI. V was shortened by 6 bases and J by 8 bases, with 16 bases between the two germline ends. As DNA, the CDR3 is TGTGCCAGCAGCCGTACCGGGACCCGAGAAAAACTGTTTTTT. Its translation is CASSRTGTREKLFF.

CDR3 in DNA: TGTGCCAGCAGTTACTCGATGGGCCAGGGGTATGGCTACACCTTC. Encoded protein: CASSYSMGQGYGYTF. The chain links TRBV6-6 to TRBJ1-2, with D tentatively TRBD1 (6 bases). This CDR3 has 15 amino acids. V dropped 0 bases and J dropped 5 bases, with 13 bases sitting between them. The V gene's germline CDR1 is MNHNY and CDR2 SVGAGI (reference sequence).

In regard to this clone: Different DNA sequences within this sample yield the same CDR3. V gene TRBV10-3 combines with J gene TRBJ2-7; no definite D call. Germline assignment: CDR1 ENHRY and CDR2 SYGVKD. The CDR3 contains 12 residues. V lost 2 bases and J 2 bases, leaving 4 bases between the germline ends. The CDR3 protein is CAISELAYEQYF. In nucleotides, the CDR3 is TGTGCCATCAGTGAGCTTGCCTACGAGCAGTACTTC.

The rearrangement joins TRBV5-6 to TRBJ1-1; possibly TRBD1 for D (5 bases). Deletions cut 2 bases from V and 1 base from J, with 18 bases between. Germline V lookup: CDR1 SGHDT, CDR2 YYEEEE. The CDR3 loop spans 17 amino acids. CDR3 bases: TGTGCCAGCAGCTTCGGAGGGCAGGGATTGACGAACACTGAAGCTTTCTTT. Amino acid sequence: CASSFGGQGLTNTEAFF.